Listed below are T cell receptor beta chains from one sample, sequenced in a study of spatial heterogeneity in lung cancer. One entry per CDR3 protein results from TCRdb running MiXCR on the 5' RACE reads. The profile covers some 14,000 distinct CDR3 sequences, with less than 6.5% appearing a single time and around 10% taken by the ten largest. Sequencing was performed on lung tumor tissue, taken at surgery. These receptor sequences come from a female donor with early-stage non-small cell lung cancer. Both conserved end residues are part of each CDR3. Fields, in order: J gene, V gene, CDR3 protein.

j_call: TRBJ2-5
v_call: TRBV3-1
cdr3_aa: CASSQVGGRYQETQYF

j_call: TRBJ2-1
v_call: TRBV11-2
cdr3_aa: CASSLDSRTSHEQFF

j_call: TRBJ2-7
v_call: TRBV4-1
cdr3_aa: CASRPNQLMGVHEQYF

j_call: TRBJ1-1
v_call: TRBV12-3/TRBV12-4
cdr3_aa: CASSPLWVLDTEAFF

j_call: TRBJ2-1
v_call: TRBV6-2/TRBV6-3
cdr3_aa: CASSGTSGGIEQFF

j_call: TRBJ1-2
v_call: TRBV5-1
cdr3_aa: CASRRGGPYGYTF

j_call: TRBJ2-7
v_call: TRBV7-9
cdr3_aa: CASSLGQGAYSYEQYF

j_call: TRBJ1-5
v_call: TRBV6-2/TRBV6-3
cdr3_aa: CASSPFVGRGQPQHF

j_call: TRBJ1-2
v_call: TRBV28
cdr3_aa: CASRGSGVGYGYTF

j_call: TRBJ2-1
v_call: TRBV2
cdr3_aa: CASSEWGDGYNEQFF

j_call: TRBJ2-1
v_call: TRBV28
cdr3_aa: CASSPTEGVNEQFF

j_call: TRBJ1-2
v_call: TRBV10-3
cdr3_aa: CAISELTSAYGYTF

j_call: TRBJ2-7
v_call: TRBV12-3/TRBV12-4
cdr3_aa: CASTSQGASYEQYF

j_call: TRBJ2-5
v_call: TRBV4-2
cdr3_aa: CASSQERAQETQYF

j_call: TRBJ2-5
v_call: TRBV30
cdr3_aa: CAWSLPRRQAQETQYF

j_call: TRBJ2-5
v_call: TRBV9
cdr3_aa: CASSVSSGAWRQETQYF

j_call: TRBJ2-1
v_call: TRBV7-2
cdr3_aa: CASSFRGGLNEQFF

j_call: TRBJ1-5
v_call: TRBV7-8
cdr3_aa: CASSPQGQPQHF

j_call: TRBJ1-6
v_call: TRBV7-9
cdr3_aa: CASSPGEGSPLHF

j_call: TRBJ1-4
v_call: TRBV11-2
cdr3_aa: CASSQTRAGGEKLFF

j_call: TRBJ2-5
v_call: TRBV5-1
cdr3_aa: CASSLQVQGETQYF

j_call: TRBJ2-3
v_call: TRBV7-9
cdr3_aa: CASIPGTSATDTQYF

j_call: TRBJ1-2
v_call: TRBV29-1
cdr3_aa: CSVEDVRGGGYTF

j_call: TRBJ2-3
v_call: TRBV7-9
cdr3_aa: CASSRLVAGASDTQYF

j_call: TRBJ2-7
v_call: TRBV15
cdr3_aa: CATSRDLTQGPYEQYF

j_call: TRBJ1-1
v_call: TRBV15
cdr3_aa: CATSRRQNTEAFF

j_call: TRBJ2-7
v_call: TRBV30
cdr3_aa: CAWSGTGYEQYF

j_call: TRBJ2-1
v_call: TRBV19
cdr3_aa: CASSMGLSSYNEQFF

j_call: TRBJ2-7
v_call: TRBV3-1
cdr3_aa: CASSLSGGPKYF

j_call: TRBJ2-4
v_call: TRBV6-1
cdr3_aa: CASSVSEGRGSLAKNIQYF

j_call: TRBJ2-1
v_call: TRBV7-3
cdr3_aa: CASSLRQGAGYNEQFF

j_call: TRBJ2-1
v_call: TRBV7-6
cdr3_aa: CASSYWDRGSSYNEQFF

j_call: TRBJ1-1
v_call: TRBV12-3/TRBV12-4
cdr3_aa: CASDYGSNTEAFF

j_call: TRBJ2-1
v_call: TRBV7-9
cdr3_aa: CASSGGGLDTYNEQFF

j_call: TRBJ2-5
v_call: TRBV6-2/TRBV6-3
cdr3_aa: CASIRTPVQETQYF

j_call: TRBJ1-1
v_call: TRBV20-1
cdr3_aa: CSARQGVGEAFF

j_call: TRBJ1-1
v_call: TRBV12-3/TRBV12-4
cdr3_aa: CASRDLGQERSTEAFF

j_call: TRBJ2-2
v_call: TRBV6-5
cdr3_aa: CASSYMGTGELFF

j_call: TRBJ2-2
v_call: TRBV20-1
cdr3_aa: CSARRTPLASNTGELFF

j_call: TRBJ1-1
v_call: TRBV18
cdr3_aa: CASSPTMNTEAFF

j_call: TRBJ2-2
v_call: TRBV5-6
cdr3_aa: CASRYVNTGELFF

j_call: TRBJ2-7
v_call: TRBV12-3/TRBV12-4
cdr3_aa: CASSLGGPGEQYF

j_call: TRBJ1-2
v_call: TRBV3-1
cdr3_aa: CASSQETRRGYTF

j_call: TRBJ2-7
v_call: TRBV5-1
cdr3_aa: CASSSGTGTYEQYF

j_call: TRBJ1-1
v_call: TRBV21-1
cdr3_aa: CASSNQVLDRDTEAFF

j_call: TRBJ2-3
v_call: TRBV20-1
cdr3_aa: CSASGPTDTQYF

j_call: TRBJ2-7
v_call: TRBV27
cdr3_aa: CASSFYRGGYEQYF

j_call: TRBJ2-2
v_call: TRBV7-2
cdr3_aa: CASSLRVGSTGELFF

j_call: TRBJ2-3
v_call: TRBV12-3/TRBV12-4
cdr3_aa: CASTPLRGADTQYF

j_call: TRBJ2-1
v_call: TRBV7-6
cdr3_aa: CASSPSPYPGNEQFF

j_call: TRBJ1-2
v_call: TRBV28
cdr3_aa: CASTKRGQGNRNYGYTF

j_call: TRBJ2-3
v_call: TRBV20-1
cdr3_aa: CSAEDRVTDTQYF

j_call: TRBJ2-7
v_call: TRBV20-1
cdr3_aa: CSAPRGLYEQYF

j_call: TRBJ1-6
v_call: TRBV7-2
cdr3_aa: CASRSGTGINSPLHF

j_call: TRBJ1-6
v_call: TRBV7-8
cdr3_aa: CASSSARSYNSPLHF